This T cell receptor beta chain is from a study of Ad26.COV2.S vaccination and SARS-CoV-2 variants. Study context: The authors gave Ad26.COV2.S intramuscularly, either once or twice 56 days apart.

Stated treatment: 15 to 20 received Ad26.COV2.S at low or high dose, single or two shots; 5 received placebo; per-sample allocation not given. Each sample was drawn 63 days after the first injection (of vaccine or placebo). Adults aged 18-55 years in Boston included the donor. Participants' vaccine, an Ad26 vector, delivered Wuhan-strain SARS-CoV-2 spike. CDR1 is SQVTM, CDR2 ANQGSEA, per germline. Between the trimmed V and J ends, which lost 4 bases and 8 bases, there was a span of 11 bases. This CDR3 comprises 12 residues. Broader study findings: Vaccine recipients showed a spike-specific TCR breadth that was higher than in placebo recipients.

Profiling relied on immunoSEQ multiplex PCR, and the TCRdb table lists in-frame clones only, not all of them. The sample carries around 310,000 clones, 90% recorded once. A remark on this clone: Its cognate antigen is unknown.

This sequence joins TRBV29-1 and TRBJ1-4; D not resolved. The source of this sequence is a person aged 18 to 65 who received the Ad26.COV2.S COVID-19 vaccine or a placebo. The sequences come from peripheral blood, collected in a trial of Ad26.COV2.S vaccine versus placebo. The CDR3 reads CSVGGWTEKLFF. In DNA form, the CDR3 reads TGCAGCGTTGGGGGATGGACGGAAAAACTGTTTTTT.